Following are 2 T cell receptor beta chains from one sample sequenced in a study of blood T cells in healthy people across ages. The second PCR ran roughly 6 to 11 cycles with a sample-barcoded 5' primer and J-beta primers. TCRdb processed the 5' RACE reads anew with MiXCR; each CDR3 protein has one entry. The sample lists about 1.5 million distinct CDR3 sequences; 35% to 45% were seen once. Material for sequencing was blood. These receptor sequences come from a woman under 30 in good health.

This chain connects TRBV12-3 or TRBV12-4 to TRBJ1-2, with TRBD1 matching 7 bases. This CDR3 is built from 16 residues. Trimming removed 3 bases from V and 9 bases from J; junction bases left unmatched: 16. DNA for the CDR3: TGTGCCAGCAGTTTGTCCGGGAGGGCAGGGGGTTGGCGCTACACCTTC. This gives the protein CASSLSGRAGGWRYTF.

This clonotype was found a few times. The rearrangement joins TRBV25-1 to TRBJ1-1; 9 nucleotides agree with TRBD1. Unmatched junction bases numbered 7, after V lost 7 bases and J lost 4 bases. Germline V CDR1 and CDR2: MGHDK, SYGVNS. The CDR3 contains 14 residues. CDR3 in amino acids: CASTPQGASTEAFF. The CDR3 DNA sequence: TGTGCCAGCACCCCACAGGGGGCTAGCACTGAAGCTTTCTTT.